This record concerns one T cell receptor (beta chain) sequence. No cognate antigen has been identified for it. No much larger clone is present one base from it, and per-base qualities are unavailable. The sample is drawn from a study of blood T cell repertoires in COVID-19 (dated by TCRdb to about 2020). For the wider study: Samples from collaborators originated in the United States, Italy and Spain and spanned both the acute and convalescent phases of COVID-19. The material from the prospective study consisted of cDNA or gDNA derived from T cells, B-cell-depleted T cells, or PBMCs. Deeply sampled blood TCRbeta repertoires from subjects exposed to, actively infected with, or recovered from COVID-19 were included in the dataset. The repertoires were released in a freely available public database meant as a resource for research on the immune response to SARS-CoV-2. The samples were drawn from two sources: the first 160 participants of the ongoing ImmuneRACE study, and 1,000 to 1,500 subjects contributed by 6 global collaborators. The sample metadata nearly always contained a de-identified subject ID, COVID-19 status, age in years and sex. Where HLA class I and class II types were available, the types were taken from metadata supplied by the sample provider, not from assay-based typing.

What the work shows at the level of the full study, not this receptor alone: Clinical and demographic metadata were provided uncurated, with the amount varying by source and participant.

TCRbeta CDR3 regions were amplified from genomic DNA by means of the immunoSEQ Assay, a bias-controlled multiplex PCR. The original methods were these. Within the assay, amplification of reference gene primers was used to estimate how many nucleated cells each sample contained. To quantify the absolute abundance of each unique TCRbeta CDR3 rearrangement, sequence reads were collapsed and filtered. For each sample, productive Simpson clonality was calculated as the square root of Simpson's diversity index across productive rearrangements. TCRdb obtained this table from immuneACCESS and retained in-frame rearrangements with V and J assigned. These tables miss some clones; where compared with another copy, unresolved V genes account for less than half of the shortfall, and the remainder is unexplained. That table is the source of V, J and clone size, and D and trimming were worked out from the DNA. The sample records under 150,000 clones, approximately 88% of which are singletons. The ten largest clones add up to about 28% of the sample.

Whole blood was collected in K2EDTA tubes by collaborating institutions according to the institutions' own protocols. For TCRbeta analysis, collaborator samples were shipped as frozen whole blood, as isolated PBMCs, or as DNA extracted from either sample type. The CDR3 contains 13 residues, cysteine and phenylalanine counted. The DNA shown is the 39-base CDR3, in frame from base 1. Unmatched junction bases come to 2, with V trimmed by 4 bases and J by 1 base. CDR1 and CDR2 (GTSNPN, SVGIG) derive from the germline V gene (reference sequence). The source is a human donor in a cohort sampled during active COVID-19. Source material: peripheral blood. The chain joins TRBV30 to TRBJ1-1; 8 bases in the middle match TRBD1. The DNA sequence is given as TGTGCCTGGACAGGGGGCCCGAACACTGAAGCTTTCTTT. Translation gives CAWTGGPNTEAFF.